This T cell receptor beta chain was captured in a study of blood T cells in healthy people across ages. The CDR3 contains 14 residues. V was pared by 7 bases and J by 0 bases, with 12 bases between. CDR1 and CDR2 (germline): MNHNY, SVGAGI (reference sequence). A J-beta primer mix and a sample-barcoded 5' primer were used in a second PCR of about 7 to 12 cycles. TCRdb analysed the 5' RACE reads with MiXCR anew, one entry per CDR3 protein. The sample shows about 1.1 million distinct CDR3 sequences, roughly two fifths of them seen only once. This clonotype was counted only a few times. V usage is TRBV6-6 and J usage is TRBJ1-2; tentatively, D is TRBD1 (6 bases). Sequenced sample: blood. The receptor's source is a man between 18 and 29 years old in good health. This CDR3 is CASTRDIANYGYTF. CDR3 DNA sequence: TGTGCCAGCACTCGGGACATCGCTAACTATGGCTACACCTTC.